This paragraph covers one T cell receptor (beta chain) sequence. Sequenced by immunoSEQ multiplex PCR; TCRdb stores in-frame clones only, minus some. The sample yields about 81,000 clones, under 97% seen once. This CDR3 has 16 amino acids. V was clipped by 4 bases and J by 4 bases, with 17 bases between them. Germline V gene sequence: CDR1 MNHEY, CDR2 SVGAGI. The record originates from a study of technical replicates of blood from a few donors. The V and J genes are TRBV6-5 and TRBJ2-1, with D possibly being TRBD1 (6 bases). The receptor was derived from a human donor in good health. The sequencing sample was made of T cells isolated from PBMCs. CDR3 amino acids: CASSSDSTTLYNEQFF. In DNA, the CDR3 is TGTGCCAGCAGTTCGGACAGTACCACCTTATACAATGAGCAGTTCTTC.